This TCR beta chain originates from a study of blood T cell repertoires in COVID-19. The data were produced by immunoSEQ multiplex PCR, yet TCRdb's version contains in-frame clones alone and is incomplete. In the table there are over 200,000 clones, 87% of which are singletons. The TCR sequence derives from a woman in her 50s with acute or convalescent COVID-19. The sequenced material came from peripheral blood.

CDR3 coding DNA: TGTGCCAGCTCACCGACTAGTTCAGACAATGAGCAGTTCTTC. This gives the protein CASSPTSSDNEQFF. The J gene is TRBJ2-1, the V gene TRBV18, with a possible D match to TRBD2 (6 bases). In germline, CDR1 is KGHSH, CDR2 LQKENI. CDR3 length: 14 residues. V was shortened by 3 bases and J by 5 bases, with 11 bases between the two germline ends.